This T cell receptor beta chain was identified in a study of cytomegalovirus exposure and HLA in healthy donors. Study findings and constraints: Later analysis demonstrated an association between a missense DCLRE1C variant and TCR beta V- and J-gene trimming.

A word on this clone: The antigen remains unidentified.

PCR primers comprised 60 Vbeta and 13 Jbeta primers. The table came from immunoSEQ multiplex PCR; TCRdb's copy has only in-frame clones and leaves some out. The sample consists of 200,000 to 250,000 clones, approximately 78% of them appearing once. When sampled, the donors appeared nominally healthy, though they likely had unrecorded immune exposures. This receptor was obtained from a woman aged 40 to 55 in good health and CMV-seronegative. Source material: PBMCs.

CDR3 amino acids: CASSSATNTGELFF. The DNA for the CDR3 is TGCGCCAGCAGCTCTGCTACGAACACCGGGGAGCTGTTTTTT. This rearrangement joins TRBV5-1 to TRBJ2-2; D is ambiguous. Trimming cost V 3 bases and J 0 bases, with 6 bases left between them. The CDR3 is 14 amino acids. Germline CDR1 is SGHRS and CDR2 is YFSETQ.